Presented here are 31 T cell receptor beta chains from one specimen sequenced in a study of T cell responses to AZD1222 COVID-19 vaccine. Here immunoSEQ multiplex PCR was the method, and the copy in TCRdb shows in-frame clones only, minus some. Among around 70,000 clones listed, 85% were seen once. The source material was peripheral blood, sampled on day 0 of AZD1222 vaccination. The receptors originated from an adult in good health.

This chain connects TRBV10-3 to TRBJ1-2; TRBD1 agrees at 8 bases. Germline lookup yields CDR1 ENHRY and CDR2 SYGVKD. The junction had 7 bases not matched to a gene; V was cut back by 2 bases and J by 2 bases. CDR3 length: 16 residues. The CDR3 loop is CAISEPPGQENYGYTF. For the CDR3, the DNA is TGTGCCATCAGTGAGCCTCCGGGACAGGAGAACTATGGCTACACCTTC.

V gene TRBV5-1 combines with J gene TRBJ2-2; 8 bases are a match to TRBD1. The CDR3 runs 14 residues. The germline gives CDR1 SGHRS, CDR2 YFSETQ. The CDR3: CLTRQGKNTGELFF. The CDR3 region has the DNA TGCCTAACTCGACAGGGGAAGAACACCGGGGAGCTGTTTTTT.

The CDR3 is CASRSVNQPQHF. The CDR3 DNA sequence: TGTGCCAGTAGGTCCGTCAATCAGCCCCAGCATTTT. The rearrangement uses TRBV19 and TRBJ1-5; D gene uncertain. Trimming stripped 6 bases from V and 3 bases from J, with 6 bases between. CDR1 and CDR2 (germline): LNHDA, SQIVND (reference sequence). The CDR3 runs 12 residues.

This chain links TRBV7-6 with TRBJ1-1; the D gene is possibly TRBD1 (6 bases). This CDR3 contains 16 residues. V lost 0 bases and J lost 3, with 14 bases in between. Looked up from germline, CDR1 is SGHVS and CDR2 is FNYEAQ. The CDR3 coding sequence is TGTGCCAGCAGCTTAGCATACAGGGCGGAGGACACTGAAGCTTTCTTT. Protein: CASSLAYRAEDTEAFF.

This clone appeared once. The rearrangement joins TRBV14 to TRBJ1-4; D is unresolved. Germline CDR1 reads SGHDN; CDR2 reads FVKESK. The CDR3 consists of 13 residues. Trimming pared 1 base from V and 6 bases from J, leaving 6 bases between. The CDR3 coding sequence is TGTGCCAGCAGCCAAGGTACCCATGAAAAACTGTTTTTT. It encodes CASSQGTHEKLFF.

This chain uses TRBV5-1 with TRBJ2-1; D is possibly TRBD1 (5 bases). Between the trimmed V and J ends, which lost 2 bases and 3 bases, there was a span of 15 bases. Germline V gene data show CDR1 as SGHRS and CDR2 as YFSETQ. The CDR3 totals 16 residues. CDR3 nucleotides: TGCGCCAGCAGCTTAGGCCAAGGACATTTCTACAATGAGCAGTTCTTC. Translating gives CASSLGQGHFYNEQFF.

Only one count was recorded for this clone. V is TRBV29-1 and J is TRBJ1-2; TRBD1 is a possible D gene (5 bases). V was clipped by 4 bases and J by 8 bases, with 14 bases between them. Germline V lookup: CDR1 SQVTM, CDR2 ANQGSEA. The CDR3 runs to 12 residues. CDR3 nucleotide sequence: TGCAGCGTTGTAGGCAGGGCTCGGGGCTACACCTTC. This encodes CSVVGRARGYTF.

V gene TRBV19 combines with J gene TRBJ2-7; D perhaps matches TRBD1 (6 bases). V was trimmed by 3 bases and J by 2 bases, leaving 14 bases between them. The CDR3 length is 15 residues. Germline values: CDR1 LNHDA, CDR2 SQIVND (reference sequence). In DNA form, the CDR3 reads TGTGCCAGTAGTATCAATACAGGGCCGACCTACGAGCAGTACTTC. This translates into CASSINTGPTYEQYF.

The gene calls are TRBV6-1 and TRBJ2-3, with D perhaps given as TRBD1 or TRBD2 (5 bases each). This CDR3 has 15 amino acids. Trimming took off 1 base at V and 2 bases at J, with 10 bases between the two ends. CDR1 MNHNS and CDR2 SASEGT come from the germline V gene. The DNA of the CDR3 is TGTGCCAGCAGTGAAGGGGGGTACTACACAGATACGCAGTATTTT. As protein: CASSEGGYYTDTQYF.

The chain is built from TRBV27 and TRBJ2-7, with D possibly matching TRBD2 (6 bases). This CDR3 is 12 amino acids long. From germline, CDR1 is MNHEY and CDR2 SMNVEV (reference sequence). The V end lost 8 bases, the J end lost 3 bases, and 11 bases lay between the germline ends. CDR3 amino acids: CASRTGLYEQYF. The CDR3, as DNA: TGTGCCAGCCGAACGGGACTCTACGAGCAGTACTTC.

The chain uses TRBV10-2 and TRBJ2-2, with TRBD2 matching over 11 bases. Germline CDR1 and CDR2: WSHSY and SAAADI. Germline trimming cut 5 bases from V and 8 bases from J; bases unmatched to any gene: 7. There are 15 residues in the CDR3. Here the CDR3 DNA reads TGCGCCAGCAGTCCGGGACTAGCGGTTATGGGGGAGCTGTTTTTT. Its protein is CASSPGLAVMGELFF.

Only a few counts were recorded for this clone. This chain links TRBV5-1 with TRBJ2-3; TRBD1 might be the D (6 bases). Germline assignment: CDR1 SGHRS and CDR2 YFSETQ. V was pared by 1 base and J by 5 bases, with 11 bases between. The CDR3 loop spans 14 amino acids. CDR3 DNA: TGCGCCAGCAGCTTGAGGACAGCAGGAGATACGCAGTATTTT. This gives the protein CASSLRTAGDTQYF.

The J gene is TRBJ1-1, the V gene TRBV12-3 or TRBV12-4, with D unclear. The CDR3 length is 13 residues. Between the trimmed V and J ends, which lost 3 bases and 4 bases, there was a span of 9 bases. The CDR3 reads CASSLRAPTEAFF. The CDR3 region has the DNA TGTGCCAGCAGTTTGCGGGCACCCACTGAAGCTTTCTTT.

This rearrangement joins TRBV6-4 to TRBJ1-5, with D perhaps matching TRBD1 (6 bases). The V gene's germline CDR1 is MRHNA and CDR2 SNTAGT. The CDR3 spans 13 residues. Trimming shortened V by 3 bases and J by 5 bases, and 8 bases separated the two germline ends. The CDR3 DNA reads TGTGCCAGCAGTGAAAACAGGGATCAGCCCCAGCATTTT. Its translation is CASSENRDQPQHF.

This chain links TRBV10-3 with TRBJ2-2; 11 positions agree with TRBD2. Germline CDR1 is ENHRY and CDR2 is SYGVKD. The V gene end was trimmed by 5 bases and the J gene end by 3 bases; junction bases not matched to a gene: 8. The CDR3 extends over 17 amino acids. The CDR3 DNA sequence: TGTGCCATCAGTTTCCAACCGGGACTAGCGGACACCGGGGAGCTGTTTTTT. Translation gives CAISFQPGLADTGELFF.

This chain links TRBV3-1 (or the pseudogene TRBV3-2) with TRBJ1-2; D may be TRBD1 (5 bases). CDR1 is LGHDT, CDR2 YNNKEL, per germline (reference sequence). The CDR3 is 12 amino acids. V lost 6 bases and J lost 7, with 12 bases in between. CDR3 nucleotides: TGTGCCAGCAGACATGGGGGTCGTGGCTACACCTTC. It translates to CASRHGGRGYTF.

V usage is TRBV6-5 and J usage is TRBJ1-1, with 7 bases matching TRBD1. The germline V gene has CDR1 MNHEY and CDR2 SVGAGI. The trim removed 7 bases at V and 1 base at J, leaving 6 bases unmatched. The CDR3 contains 14 residues. The CDR3 DNA follows: TGTGCCAGCATTAAGGCAGGGGGGAACACTGAAGCTTTCTTT. Translated, it gives CASIKAGGNTEAFF.

This chain uses TRBV2 with TRBJ1-5; 7 nucleotides agree with TRBD1. This CDR3 comprises 16 residues. The V and J ends lost 7 bases and 2 bases, in that order; junction bases with no gene match: 11. Germline values: CDR1 SNHLY, CDR2 FYNNEI. The CDR3, as DNA: TGTGCCAGCAACCCGACTGGTGGACAGGGCAATCAGCCCCAGCATTTT. Residues: CASNPTGGQGNQPQHF.

Concerning this clone: At one end, the junction sequence differs from germline, possibly due to a read error. The J gene is TRBJ2-6, the V gene TRBV7-9, with D possibly TRBD1 on 6 matching bases. The CDR3 spans 15 residues. Germline loops: CDR1 SEHNR, CDR2 FQNEAQ (reference sequence). CDR3 loop: CASLLGQTGADVLTF. The CDR3 DNA reads TGTGCCAGCCTCCTGGGACAAACTGGGGCCGACGTCCTGACTTTC.

The genes are TRBV27 and TRBJ2-7; 9 bases map to TRBD1. Unmatched junction bases numbered 5, after V lost 5 bases and J lost 3 bases. The CDR3 consists of 14 residues. CDR1 is MNHEY, CDR2 SMNVEV, per germline (reference sequence). CDR3 sequence (DNA): TGTGCCAGCAGTCCCGGGACAGGGATCTACGAGCAGTACTTC. Its protein product is CASSPGTGIYEQYF.

The chain links TRBV5-5 to TRBJ2-2; possibly TRBD1 for D (5 bases). CDR1 and CDR2 (germline): SGHKS, YYEKEE (reference sequence). The CDR3 is made up of 17 amino acids. V was trimmed by 4 bases and J by 1 base, leaving 17 bases between them. As DNA, the CDR3 is TGTGCCAGCAGCCCCCACCCCGAGACAGTGAACACCGGGGAGCTGTTTTTT. Its protein product is CASSPHPETVNTGELFF.

This rearrangement joins TRBV6-5 to TRBJ2-1, with TRBD2 matching over 14 bases. Trimming took 6 bases from V and 5 from J; bases not matched to a gene: 3. The CDR3 runs 15 residues. The germline gives CDR1 MNHEY, CDR2 SVGAGI. The CDR3 nucleotides read TGTGCCAGCAGAGGACTAGCGGGAGGCCACAATGAGCAGTTCTTC. Encoded protein: CASRGLAGGHNEQFF.

The rearrangement uses TRBV2 and TRBJ1-5; 11 bases align to TRBD1. The V and J ends lost 6 bases and 5 bases, in that order; junction bases with no gene match: 3. CDR3 length equals 14 residues. Germline V CDR1 and CDR2: SNHLY, FYNNEI. CDR3 region: CASSGTGGDQPQHF. The CDR3 DNA reads as TGTGCCAGCAGCGGGACAGGGGGAGATCAGCCCCAGCATTTT.

The CDR3 region has the DNA TGTGCCAGTAGTATCGGGTCGGGGACCTACTCTGGCGGCTACACCTTC. This codes for CASSIGSGTYSGGYTF. The rearrangement uses TRBV19 and TRBJ1-2; perhaps TRBD1 as D (5 bases). This CDR3 has 16 amino acids. CDR1 is LNHDA and CDR2 is SQIVND in the germline V gene (reference sequence). Trimming pared 3 bases from V and 8 bases from J, leaving 22 bases between.

This sequence joins TRBV7-2 and TRBJ2-7; no clear D. The V and J ends lost 0 bases and 3 bases respectively, with 15 bases between them. This CDR3 spans 16 amino acids. From germline, CDR1 is SGHTA and CDR2 FQGNSA. The CDR3 region is CASSLASSGSYYEQYF. CDR3 nucleotides: TGTGCCAGCAGCTTAGCGTCTTCCGGTTCTTACTACGAGCAGTACTTC.

The rearrangement joins TRBV5-5 to TRBJ2-1; the D gene is possibly TRBD1 (5 bases). This CDR3 contains 14 residues. Germline values: CDR1 SGHKS, CDR2 YYEKEE (reference sequence). V was pared by 5 bases and J by 0 bases, with 9 bases between. This chain's CDR3 is CASRGRGSYNEQFF. The CDR3 DNA reads as TGTGCCAGCAGGGGTAGGGGCTCCTACAATGAGCAGTTCTTC.

The rearrangement uses TRBV12-3 or TRBV12-4 and TRBJ2-2; TRBD2 is a possible D gene (5 bases). Trimming cost V 6 bases and J 5 bases, with 10 bases left between them. The CDR3 spans 13 residues. The CDR3 nucleotides read TGTGCCAGCAGGTTACTAGTAACCGGGGAGCTGTTTTTT. Translating it yields CASRLLVTGELFF.

V is TRBV5-4 and J is TRBJ2-1; 11 bases map to TRBD2. There are 18 residues in the CDR3. The V gene's germline CDR1 is SGHNT and CDR2 YYREEE (reference sequence). Losses at the gene ends were 6 bases for V and 6 bases for J; bases not matched to a gene: 17. CDR3 protein: CASIHASKLAGAVNEQFF. The CDR3 nucleotides read TGTGCCAGCATCCATGCTTCCAAACTAGCGGGAGCGGTCAATGAGCAGTTCTTC.

The chain has TRBV5-1 and TRBJ2-7; D gene ambiguous. V shed 0 bases and J shed 3 bases, with 10 bases lying between them. The CDR3 has 14 residues. The V gene's germline CDR1 is SGHRS and CDR2 YFSETQ. The CDR3 nucleotides are TGCGCCAGCAGCTTGGCCCCGGCCTTCTACGAGCAGTACTTC. Protein: CASSLAPAFYEQYF.

This clone has more than one count but fewer than ten. This chain joins TRBV7-2 and TRBJ2-2; possible D gene TRBD1, 5 bases. CDR3 length: 14 residues. Trimming took off 1 base at V and 5 bases at J, with 8 bases between the two ends. Per germline, CDR1 SGHTA and CDR2 FQGNSA. For the CDR3, the DNA is TGTGCCAGCAGCTTAGTCAAGGGGACCGGGGAGCTGTTTTTT. As protein: CASSLVKGTGELFF.

This rearrangement joins TRBV6-5 to TRBJ1-1; maybe TRBD1 (5 bases). The CDR3 covers 13 residues. The V and J ends lost 7 bases and 4 bases respectively, with 13 bases between them. CDR1 is MNHEY, CDR2 SVGAGI, per germline. As DNA, the CDR3 is TGTGCCAGCACCCAGCCGGGGGGCACTGAAGCTTTCTTT. It yields the protein CASTQPGGTEAFF.